These T cell receptor beta chains were read from a single sample in a study of blood T cell repertoires in COVID-19. Profiled with immunoSEQ multiplex PCR; TCRdb holds only in-frame clones, not every one. This sample has roughly 140,000 clones, with about nine tenths found just once. Sample: PBMCs or T cells enriched from blood (not recorded which). The receptor source for this set is a man aged 55 to 70 who had recovered from COVID-19. Each CDR3 is given with its conserved first and last residue. A D gene is named only where the DNA matches it firmly. Some rows have no size entry. The others give once, few or many, or a class for an expanded clone.

>TRBJ2-5|TRBV15|.|.
TGTGCCACCAGCAGAGTCGGTAGGGAGGAGACCCAGTACTTC
CATSRVGREETQYF
>TRBJ2-3|TRBV7-3|.|TRBD2
TGTGCCAGCAGCTTGGGACTAGAGATAGATACGCAGTATTTT
CASSLGLEIDTQYF
>TRBJ2-5|TRBV15|few|TRBD2
TGTGCCACCAGCATACTTAGGACTAGAGGAGAGACCCAGTACTTC
CATSILRTRGETQYF
>TRBJ2-1|TRBV27|.|TRBD2
TGTGCCAGCAATAGACTAGCGGGAGGGGGTGAGCAGTTCTTC
CASNRLAGGGEQFF
>TRBJ1-1|TRBV27|.|.
TGTGCCAGCAGTTTATCGAGGAACATCTGGGTGAACACTGAAGCTTTCTTT
CASSLSRNIWVNTEAFF
>TRBJ1-1|TRBV18|.|.
TGTGCCAGCTCACCCCAGGGCCTGGCCACTGAAGCTTTCTTT
CASSPQGLATEAFF
>TRBJ1-2|TRBV7-9|.|.
TGTGCCAGCAGCTTAGAATCTTCTGGCTACACCTTC
CASSLESSGYTF
>TRBJ2-1|TRBV19|.|.
TGTGCCAGTAGTGCAACGCAGGGTTATGAGCAGTTCTTC
CASSATQGYEQFF
>TRBJ2-7|TRBV11-1|.|.
TGTGCCAGCAGCCTTGCCTACGAGCAGTACTTC
CASSLAYEQYF
>TRBJ2-1|TRBV28|once|.
TGTGCCAGCAGGAGGCGTAGTCCCGAGGTCCACAATGAGCAGTTCTTC
CASRRRSPEVHNEQFF
>TRBJ2-1|TRBV28|.|.
TGTGCCAGCAGTTTACGTTTGGTATCCAGCTCCTACAATGAGCAGTTCTTC
CASSLRLVSSSYNEQFF
>TRBJ2-7|TRBV6-5|.|TRBD1
TGTGCCAGCAGCGGGACAGGGGTTTGGGAGCAGTACTTC
CASSGTGVWEQYF
>TRBJ2-3|TRBV6-5|.|.
TGTGCCAGCAGGGCCAGAAGCACAGATACGCAGTATTTT
CASRARSTDTQYF
>TRBJ2-1|TRBV5-1|.|TRBD1
TGCGCCAGCACGCACCCGATCGGGACAGGGGAATATAACTCCTACAATGAGCAGTTCTTC
CASTHPIGTGEYNSYNEQFF
>TRBJ1-1|TRBV11-2|once|.
TGTGCCAGCAGCTACGGGGTTAACACTGAAGCTTTCTTT
CASSYGVNTEAFF
>TRBJ1-5|TRBV28|.|.
TGTGCCAGCGACGTATGGGCCGGGATTAGGCAGCCCCAGCATTTT
CASDVWAGIRQPQHF
>TRBJ2-5|TRBV28|.|.
TGTGCCAGCACCGTCCCGGGGGAGACCCAGTACTTC
CASTVPGETQYF
>TRBJ1-6|TRBV5-5|.|.
TGTGCCAGCAGCTTGGCCGAGTATAATTCACCCCTCCACTTT
CASSLAEYNSPLHF
>TRBJ1-5|TRBV5-5|.|.
TGTGCCAGCAGCTTGACCGGGGATCAGCCCCAGCATTTT
CASSLTGDQPQHF
>TRBJ1-2|TRBV30|once|TRBD1
TGTGCCTGGAAGCGCTTCCGGGACAGGTCGGATGGCTACACCTTC
CAWKRFRDRSDGYTF
>TRBJ2-4|TRBV15|.|TRBD1
TGTGCCACCAGCGTCGGGCTGGGACAGAAAAACATTCAGTACTTC
CATSVGLGQKNIQYF
>TRBJ2-7|TRBV5-1|.|.
TGCGCCAGCAGCTCGGGAGCTTACGAGCAGTACTTC
CASSSGAYEQYF
>TRBJ1-6|TRBV5-1|once|TRBD1
TGCGCCAGCAGCTTGGGGACAGGGGATTCACCCCTCCACTTT
CASSLGTGDSPLHF
>TRBJ2-7|TRBV19|.|TRBD2
TGTGCCAGTAGACCTCGACTAGCGGGTTACGAGCAGTACTTC
CASRPRLAGYEQYF
>TRBJ1-1|TRBV7-9|once|.
TGTGCCAGCAGCCAACTCAAGATGGGGCTCATGAACACTGAAGCTTTCTTT
CASSQLKMGLMNTEAFF
>TRBJ2-7|TRBV13|once|TRBD1
TGTGCCACCGGTCTCGAGGCAGGGGGACCCTACGAGCAGTACTTC
CATGLEAGGPYEQYF
>TRBJ2-3|TRBV2|.|.
TGTGCCATCTTCACAGATACGCAGTATTTT
CAIFTDTQYF
>TRBJ2-7|TRBV5-5|once|.
TGTGCCAGCAGCTATAAGGGGGGGTCCTACGAGCAGTACTTC
CASSYKGGSYEQYF
>TRBJ2-6|TRBV27|once|.
TGTGCCAGCAGTCCCCACAGGGCTGGGGCCAACGTCCTGACTTTC
CASSPHRAGANVLTF
>TRBJ2-3|TRBV6-4|.|TRBD2
TGTGCCAGCAGTGACTCAGCGGGGGCCACAGATACGCAGTATTTT
CASSDSAGATDTQYF
>TRBJ2-5|TRBV9|.|.
TGTGCCAGCAGCGTACGCGGAAGGGGGGAGACCCAGTACTTC
CASSVRGRGETQYF
>TRBJ2-2|TRBV25-1|.|TRBD1
TGTGCCAGCAAATGGGACAGGGACACCGGGGAGCTGTTTTTT
CASKWDRDTGELFF
>TRBJ2-1|TRBV5-5|.|TRBD2
TGTGCCAGCAAGAGGGCGGGAGCAAATGAGCAGTTCTTC
CASKRAGANEQFF
>TRBJ1-1|TRBV19|.|.
TGTGCCAGTATTAAGAGGGGGGAAGCTTTCTTT
CASIKRGEAFF
>TRBJ2-3|TRBV5-1|.|TRBD2
TGCGCCAGCAGGCCCCTACTAGCGGGGGGTGGAAATACGCAGTATTTT
CASRPLLAGGGNTQYF
>TRBJ2-5|TRBV28|.|TRBD1
TGTGCCAGCAGGCAGGGGGCGCGCGAGACCCAGTACTTC
CASRQGARETQYF
>TRBJ1-2|TRBV30|once|.
TGTGCCTGGAGTCCGGACAGTGGGGTTGCTGGCTACACCTTC
CAWSPDSGVAGYTF
>TRBJ2-7|TRBV6-5|.|.
TGTGCCAGCAGTTACTCGTCCGGGTACGGGTACGAGCAGTACTTC
CASSYSSGYGYEQYF
>TRBJ2-2|TRBV5-5|.|TRBD1
TGTGCCAGCAGCTTTTGGGACAGTAACACCGGGGAGCTGTTTTTT
CASSFWDSNTGELFF
>TRBJ2-2|TRBV29-1|.|.
TGCAGCGTTTGGGGGACTAACACCGGGGAGCTGTTTTTT
CSVWGTNTGELFF